The 32 T cell receptor beta chains below all came from one sample that was sequenced in a study of T cells after yellow fever vaccination. Via MiXCR, TCRdb re-called the 5' RACE reads, giving one row per CDR3 protein. Of nearly 550,000 distinct CDR3 sequences listed, 15% to 20% are singletons. Source: PBMCs, taken 15 days after the yellow fever booster vaccination. These receptors all come from a man aged 30 to 45 who received the YFV17D yellow fever vaccine.

The chain uses TRBV20-1 and TRBJ2-5; D is undetermined. The V end lost 1 base, the J end lost 2 bases, and 11 bases lay between the germline ends. This CDR3 has 14 residues. Germline CDR1 DFQATT, CDR2 SNEGSKA (reference sequence). CDR3 in DNA: TGCAGTGCTAGAGTCGGAGAGAATCAAGAGACCCAGTACTTC. It is translated as CSARVGENQETQYF.

V is TRBV7-9 and J is TRBJ2-7; the D call may be TRBD1 or TRBD2 (6 bases each). With 1 base removed from V and 3 bases from J, the gap between germline ends came to 13 bases. The germline CDR1 and CDR2 sequences are SEHNR and FQNEAQ (reference sequence). This CDR3 spans 15 amino acids. CDR3 DNA sequence: TGTGCCAGCAGCTTAGTCGAAGGGGGGATCTACGAGCAGTACTTC. This translates into CASSLVEGGIYEQYF.

This clonotype has only a few counts. The chain has TRBV6-5 and TRBJ2-3; D is possibly TRBD2 (5 bases). Germline-derived CDR1 and CDR2 are MNHEY and SVGAGI. V lost 3 bases and J lost 5, with 12 bases in between. CDR3 length: 14 amino acids. CDR3 residues: CASSYSLRGDTQYF. The CDR3 DNA sequence: TGTGCCAGCAGTTATTCCCTCCGGGGAGATACGCAGTATTTT.

The rearrangement links TRBV5-1 to TRBJ2-5, with 9 bases fitting TRBD1. From germline, CDR1 is SGHRS and CDR2 YFSETQ. V trimming: 10 bases; J trimming: 4 bases; junction bases outside the gene matches: 17. This CDR3 is 16 amino acids long. The CDR3 is CAFKNGRTGAGETQYF. The DNA for the CDR3 is TGCGCCTTTAAGAACGGCCGGACAGGGGCTGGAGAGACCCAGTACTTC.

The genes are TRBV7-2 and TRBJ1-4; D is possibly TRBD1 (6 bases). CDR1 is SGHTA and CDR2 is FQGNSA in the germline V gene. Trimming pared 2 bases from V and 7 bases from J, leaving 11 bases between. CDR3 length equals 14 residues. The CDR3 loop reads CASSLTPGVEKLFF. The CDR3 DNA reads TGTGCCAGCAGCTTAACTCCAGGGGTTGAAAAACTGTTTTTT.

This clonotype was recorded a few times. The V gene is TRBV10-3, the J gene TRBJ2-5, with unresolved D. V lost 0 bases and J 5 bases, leaving 4 bases between the germline ends. Germline assignment: CDR1 ENHRY and CDR2 SYGVKD. This CDR3 region has 12 residues. The CDR3 loop is CAISESLETQYF. CDR3 nucleotides: TGTGCCATCAGTGAGTCGCTTGAGACCCAGTACTTC.

This clonotype has more than one count but fewer than ten. The chain uses TRBV11-2 and TRBJ2-1; D perhaps matches TRBD1 (6 bases). Deletions cut 2 bases from V and 6 bases from J, with 23 bases between. CDR1 is SGHAT and CDR2 is FQNNGV in the germline V gene. There are 18 residues in the CDR3. The CDR3 bases are TGTGCCAGCAGCTTACGTTTGATACCTTTGGGGGCGACCAATGAGCAGTTCTTC. Protein sequence: CASSLRLIPLGATNEQFF.

The CDR3 nucleotides are TGTGCCACCAGCAGAGCCCCGACAGGGGCGCAAGAGACCCAGTACTTC. Translation: CATSRAPTGAQETQYF. The genes are TRBV15 and TRBJ2-5; 8 nucleotides match TRBD1. The germline V gene encodes CDR1 LNHNV and CDR2 YYDKDF (reference sequence). V lost 1 base to trimming and J lost 2 bases; unmatched junction nucleotides: 6. The CDR3 contains 16 residues.

This clonotype was picked up a small number of times. The chain carries TRBV12-3 or TRBV12-4 and TRBJ2-1, with no clear D. The V end lost 6 bases, the J end lost 4 bases, and 7 bases lay between the germline ends. There are 12 residues in the CDR3. The CDR3 region has the DNA TGTGCCAGCAGCCAAATTTACAATGAGCAGTTCTTC. It yields the protein CASSQIYNEQFF.

This clonotype showed up just a few times. The J gene is TRBJ2-7, the V gene TRBV28; tentative D call: TRBD2 (6 bases). Per the germline V gene, CDR1 is MDHEN and CDR2 is SYDVKM. Trimming removed 11 bases from V and 5 bases from J, with 16 bases in between. The CDR3 contains 12 residues. In DNA form, the CDR3 reads TGTGCCTCTGCGGCTAGCGTGCACGAGCAGTACTTC. This encodes CASAASVHEQYF.

This clonotype was counted many times. The chain is built from TRBV28 and TRBJ2-7; no firm D call. Germline CDR1 MDHEN, CDR2 SYDVKM. This CDR3 comprises 12 residues. Trimming left V 5 bases short and J 2 bases short, with 7 bases between. The chain's CDR3 is CASSLSTYEQYF. The DNA for the CDR3 is TGTGCCAGCAGTCTCTCCACCTACGAGCAGTACTTC. Complete variable domain (other parts from reference TRBV28 and TRBJ2-7): DVKVTQSSRYLVKRTGEKVFLECVQDMDHENMFWYRQDPGLGLRLIYFSYDVKMKEKGDIPEGYSVSREKKERFSLILESASTNQTSMYLCASSLSTYEQYFGPGTRLTVT.

V and J are TRBV9 and TRBJ2-2; TRBD2 agrees at 9 bases. Germline V lookup: CDR1 SGDLS, CDR2 YYNGEE. CDR3 length: 14 amino acids. V trimming: 3 bases; J trimming: 6 bases; junction bases outside the gene matches: 3. CDR3 DNA sequence: TGTGCCAGCAGCGCGGGACTAGCTTCCGGGGAGCTGTTTTTT. It translates to CASSAGLASGELFF.

Written as DNA, the CDR3 is TGTGCCAGCAGCTTAAGGGGTCGGGACACTGAAGCTTTCTTT. Its protein product is CASSLRGRDTEAFF. The chain carries TRBV7-8 and TRBJ1-1, with a weak D call TRBD1 (5 bases). Germline CDR1 is SGHVS and CDR2 is FQNEAQ. Between the trimmed V and J ends, which lost 2 bases and 3 bases, there was a span of 10 bases. The CDR3 spans 14 residues.

The chain joins TRBV11-2 to TRBJ2-7, with D possibly TRBD2 on 5 matching bases. The CDR3 consists of 14 residues. The germline V gene encodes CDR1 SGHAT and CDR2 FQNNGV. Trimming removed 5 bases from V and 6 bases from J, with 17 bases in between. The CDR3 DNA reads TGTGCCAGCAGCCCCGGGATTTCAAAAGGCGAGCAGTACTTC. It translates to CASSPGISKGEQYF.

This clonotype was detected once. V is TRBV28 and J is TRBJ2-1; 11 bases are a match to TRBD2. The junction had 13 bases not matched to a gene; V was cut back by 7 bases and J by 8 bases. The CDR3 contains 16 residues. The germline gives CDR1 MDHEN, CDR2 SYDVKM. The CDR3 nucleotides are TGTGCCAGCATCGACGAACGGGGACTAGCGGCCGATGAGCAGTTCTTC. This gives the protein CASIDERGLAADEQFF.

V gene TRBV4-3 combines with J gene TRBJ2-3; 10 positions match TRBD2. There are 17 residues in the CDR3. Trimming cost V 3 bases and J 5 bases; bases outside gene matches: 11. Germline V gene lookup returns CDR1 LGHNA and CDR2 YSLEER. The CDR3 sequence is CASSQVGASGRGDTQYF. CDR3 bases: TGCGCCAGCAGCCAGGTCGGGGCTAGCGGGAGAGGAGATACGCAGTATTTT.

The table lists this clonotype with a few counts. The rearrangement uses TRBV12-3 or TRBV12-4 and TRBJ2-1, with 8 bases lining up with TRBD2. Trimming at V came to 5 bases and at J to 5 bases, leaving 5 bases not matched to a gene. The CDR3 consists of 14 residues. For the CDR3, the DNA is TGTGCCAGCAGTCCTACTAGCGGAAACAATGAGCAGTTCTTC. Translated: CASSPTSGNNEQFF.

The V gene is TRBV28, the J gene TRBJ1-5; unclear D gene. The V end lost 3 bases, the J end lost 2 bases, and 11 bases lay between the germline ends. Germline values: CDR1 MDHEN, CDR2 SYDVKM. This CDR3 spans 15 amino acids. The CDR3 DNA reads TGTGCCAGCAGTTTTGGAGCCCCTGGCAATCAGCCCCAGCATTTT. Its protein product is CASSFGAPGNQPQHF.

The chain combines TRBV7-2 with TRBJ2-7; D gene ambiguous. This CDR3 region has 13 residues. Germline loops: CDR1 SGHTA, CDR2 FQGNSA. V lost 5 bases, J lost 2 bases, and 10 bases lay in between. CDR3 in DNA: TGTGCCAGCAGCAGCCGGGCCACCTACGAGCAGTACTTC. It yields the protein CASSSRATYEQYF.

The V and J genes are TRBV11-2 and TRBJ2-2; no firm D call. The CDR3 is 13 residues long. The V gene lost 5 bases and the J gene lost 0 bases, with 4 bases spanning the gap. Germline lookup yields CDR1 SGHAT and CDR2 FQNNGV. CDR3 region: CASSHTNTGELFF. The CDR3 DNA reads TGTGCCAGCAGCCACACGAACACCGGGGAGCTGTTTTTT.

There are a few counts of this clonotype. V is TRBV12-3 or TRBV12-4 and J is TRBJ2-5; D unresolved. This CDR3 region has 15 residues. Trimming cost V 3 bases and J 1 base, with 12 bases left between them. The CDR3 bases are TGTGCCAGCAGTTTGGATTGGAACACCCAAGAGACCCAGTACTTC. It translates to CASSLDWNTQETQYF.

This clonotype has more than one count but fewer than ten. The chain couples TRBV20-1 to TRBJ1-4, with a weak D call TRBD1 (6 bases). The CDR3 is made up of 15 amino acids. The germline CDR1 and CDR2 sequences are DFQATT and SNEGSKA (reference sequence). With 0 bases removed from V and 8 bases from J, the gap between germline ends came to 16 bases. CDR3 sequence (DNA): TGCAGTGCTAGAGATCGGGGGCAGGGGAACGAAAAACTGTTTTTT. Its translation is CSARDRGQGNEKLFF.

V and J are TRBV4-3 and TRBJ2-3; D unclear. The CDR3 is 13 residues long. The germline V gene has CDR1 LGHNA and CDR2 YSLEER. Deletions cut 2 bases from V and 6 bases from J, with 9 bases between. The CDR3 DNA sequence: TGCGCCAGCAGCCAACAAGGCAGGGATACGCAGTATTTT. This gives the protein CASSQQGRDTQYF.

This rearrangement joins TRBV27 to TRBJ2-7; D is undetermined. V lost 6 bases to trimming and J lost 4 bases, with 19 bases between them. The CDR3 sequence is 15 residues long. Germline values: CDR1 MNHEY, CDR2 SMNVEV (reference sequence). The CDR3 DNA is TGTGCCAGCAGACGGGCCACCGGGTCCACTTACGAGCAGTACTTC. This encodes CASRRATGSTYEQYF.

Here the CDR3 DNA reads TGTGCCAGCTCACCGGCGGGCGTAACAGGGGGCACTGAAGCTTTCTTT. It translates to CASSPAGVTGGTEAFF. The chain couples TRBV18 to TRBJ1-1; 8 nucleotides agree with TRBD1. V gave up 3 bases and J gave up 4 bases; unmatched junction bases: 10. Looked up from germline, CDR1 is KGHSH and CDR2 is LQKENI. The CDR3 has 16 amino acids.

The chain is built from TRBV5-1 and TRBJ2-2; possibly TRBD1 for D (6 bases). The ends were cut back, 4 bases at V and 5 bases at J, with 18 bases in the middle. The CDR3 spans 16 residues. Germline CDR1 is SGHRS and CDR2 is YFSETQ. The CDR3 DNA reads as TGCGCCAGCAGCATATCAGGGGAAAGATGGACCGGGGAGCTGTTTTTT. Protein: CASSISGERWTGELFF.

The V call is TRBV7-2, the J call TRBJ1-4; perhaps TRBD1 as D (6 bases). V dropped 7 bases and J dropped 7 bases, with 16 bases sitting between them. The germline CDR1 and CDR2 sequences are SGHTA and FQGNSA. The CDR3 is 14 amino acids. The CDR3 spells CASNLGQRSEKLFF. Written as DNA, the CDR3 is TGTGCCAGCAATCTCGGACAGCGAAGTGAAAAACTGTTTTTT.

This clonotype was counted a few times. The chain links TRBV7-9 to TRBJ1-1; no definite D call. V lost 5 bases to trimming and J lost 4 bases, with 11 bases between them. The length of the CDR3 is 13 residues. The V gene's germline CDR1 is SEHNR and CDR2 FQNEAQ (reference sequence). The DNA of the CDR3 is TGTGCCAGCAGCCCCGGACTGGGCACTGAAGCTTTCTTT. Its protein is CASSPGLGTEAFF.

The rearrangement links TRBV11-2 to TRBJ2-7; 9 bases line up with TRBD2. The CDR3 sequence is 15 residues long. After removal of 6 bases from V and 3 bases from J, the junction contained 9 bases not matched to a gene. Germline V lookup: CDR1 SGHAT, CDR2 FQNNGV. The CDR3 loop reads CASRGISGRGYEQYF. As DNA, the CDR3 is TGTGCCAGCAGAGGGATTAGCGGGAGAGGCTACGAGCAGTACTTC.

Only a few counts were recorded for this clonotype. The J gene is TRBJ2-6, the V gene TRBV4-1, with D perhaps TRBD2 (7 bases). V lost 1 base and J lost 2, with 15 bases in between. This CDR3 contains 18 residues. The germline V gene encodes CDR1 MGHRA and CDR2 YSYEKL. The CDR3 protein is CASSQVGGRTTGANVLTF. CDR3 sequence (DNA): TGCGCCAGCAGCCAAGTCGGGGGGCGTACCACTGGGGCCAACGTCCTGACTTTC.

The CDR3 reads CASSQAGTGPYNEQFF. CDR3 coding DNA: TGCGCCAGCAGCCAGGCAGGGACGGGGCCTTACAATGAGCAGTTCTTC. This chain uses TRBV4-3 with TRBJ2-1; D may correspond to TRBD1 or TRBD2 (5 bases each). V was pared by 3 bases and J by 4 bases, with 16 bases between. Germline V lookup: CDR1 LGHNA, CDR2 YSLEER. The CDR3 is 16 amino acids.

This clonotype was seen only a few times. The chain employs TRBV12-3 or TRBV12-4 and TRBJ2-1; 7 positions agree with TRBD2. The CDR3 loop spans 14 amino acids. Germline trimming cut 8 bases from V and 7 bases from J; bases unmatched to any gene: 11. The CDR3: CASSLDGRLNEQFF. CDR3 bases: TGTGCCAGCTCCCTTGACGGGAGGTTAAATGAGCAGTTCTTC.